Listed below are T cell receptor beta chains from one sample, sequenced in a study of blood T cell repertoires in COVID-19. The protocol was immunoSEQ multiplex PCR, while the TCRdb copy is restricted to in-frame clones and leaves out a portion. This repertoire shows 55,000 to 65,000 clones, just over 90% found once; its top ten account for roughly 1.7%. Sequenced: peripheral blood. The receptors were sampled from a human donor in a cohort sampled during active COVID-19. The CDR3 runs from the conserved cysteine through the conserved F or W. Fields, in order: CDR3 DNA, CDR3 protein, clone size, J gene, D gene, V gene. D genes are given only for firm matches. Size values are once, few and many counts, or a class for expanded clones, and some rows have none.

CDR3 DNA: TGTGCCAGCAGTTACGGGGAGGTGGGCAAAAACATTCAGTACTTC
CDR3 protein: CASSYGEVGKNIQYF
clone size: NA
J gene: TRBJ2-4
D gene: NA
V gene: TRBV6-6

CDR3 DNA: TGTGCCAGTAGTATGAGGGTAGACAAAAACATTCAGTACTTC
CDR3 protein: CASSMRVDKNIQYF
clone size: NA
J gene: TRBJ2-4
D gene: NA
V gene: TRBV19

CDR3 DNA: TGTGCCAGTGCACAGGGACAGGGTGAAAAACTGTTTTTT
CDR3 protein: CASAQGQGEKLFF
clone size: NA
J gene: TRBJ1-4
D gene: TRBD1
V gene: TRBV19

CDR3 DNA: TGTGCCAGCAGTCCGACAACGAACACTGAAGCTTTCTTT
CDR3 protein: CASSPTTNTEAFF
clone size: NA
J gene: TRBJ1-1
D gene: NA
V gene: TRBV12-3/TRBV12-4

CDR3 DNA: TGTGCTAGTGGCCGACTGGGACTGACGAACACCGGGGAGCTGTTTTTT
CDR3 protein: CASGRLGLTNTGELFF
clone size: NA
J gene: TRBJ2-2
D gene: NA
V gene: TRBV12-5

CDR3 DNA: TGTGCCAGCGGGCTAGCGGGGACCTACGAGCAGTACTTC
CDR3 protein: CASGLAGTYEQYF
clone size: once
J gene: TRBJ2-7
D gene: TRBD2
V gene: TRBV25-1

CDR3 DNA: TGTGCCAGCAGCCACGAGACAGGGGTCGGGTATGGCTACACCTTC
CDR3 protein: CASSHETGVGYGYTF
clone size: once
J gene: TRBJ1-2
D gene: TRBD1
V gene: TRBV14

CDR3 DNA: TGTGCCAGTAGTATAGAGAATAGAGCCTACGAGCAGTACTTC
CDR3 protein: CASSIENRAYEQYF
clone size: once
J gene: TRBJ2-7
D gene: NA
V gene: TRBV19

CDR3 DNA: TGTGCTAGTGGCGTACAGGGTACCCTCCATAGCAATCAGCCCCAGCATTTT
CDR3 protein: CASGVQGTLHSNQPQHF
clone size: NA
J gene: TRBJ1-5
D gene: NA
V gene: TRBV12-5

CDR3 DNA: TGTGCCAGCAGTTTATCCGGGGTTGGCTACACCTTC
CDR3 protein: CASSLSGVGYTF
clone size: NA
J gene: TRBJ1-2
D gene: NA
V gene: TRBV27

CDR3 DNA: TGTGCCAGCAGACCAGCCTACAATGAGCAGTTCTTC
CDR3 protein: CASRPAYNEQFF
clone size: NA
J gene: TRBJ2-1
D gene: NA
V gene: TRBV27